This TCR beta chain was found in a study of tumor-infiltrating lymphocytes in glioblastoma multiforme. Study findings and constraints: T cells were not sorted into functional subsets. Unequal TCR RNA per T cell might skew measured clone sizes.

The germline V gene has CDR1 MDHEN and CDR2 SYDVKM. The CDR3 has 16 residues. J gave up 5 bases and V 6 bases, and 15 bases lay outside the gene matches. TCRB libraries came from RNA via three nested multiplex PCR rounds. TCRB cDNA was made from around 0.5 ug total RNA. These TCRB libraries lack any described unique molecular identifiers. TCRdb itself ran the multiplex PCR reads through MiXCR, one entry per CDR3 protein. The table lists approximately 30,000 distinct CDR3 sequences, under 70% of them singletons. This clonotype was counted at least ten times. The antigen is not known. The sample taken for sequencing was brain tumor tissue. This clonotype was obtained from a male donor with glioblastoma. This chain uses TRBV28 with TRBJ2-7; 8 nucleotides agree with TRBD1. CDR3 protein: CASRKGPGQGGHEQYF. CDR3 nucleotides: TGTGCCAGCAGAAAAGGTCCCGGACAGGGCGGTCACGAGCAGTACTTC. The complete variable domain, with remaining parts taken from reference TRBV28 and TRBJ2-7, reads DVKVTQSSRYLVKRTGEKVFLECVQDMDHENMFWYRQDPGLGLRLIYFSYDVKMKEKGDIPEGYSVSREKKERFSLILESASTNQTSMYLCASRKGPGQGGHEQYFGPGTRLTVT.